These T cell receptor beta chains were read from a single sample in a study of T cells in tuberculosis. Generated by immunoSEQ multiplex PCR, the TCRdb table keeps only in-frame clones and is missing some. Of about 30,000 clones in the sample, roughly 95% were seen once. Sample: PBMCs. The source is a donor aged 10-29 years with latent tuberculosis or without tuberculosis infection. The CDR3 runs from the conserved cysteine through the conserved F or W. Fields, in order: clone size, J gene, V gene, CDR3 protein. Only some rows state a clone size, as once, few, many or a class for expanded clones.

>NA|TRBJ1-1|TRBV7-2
CASSLPQMNTEAFF
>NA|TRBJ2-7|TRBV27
CASSFTGEGPYEQYF
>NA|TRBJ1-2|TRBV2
CASSENRPYGYTF
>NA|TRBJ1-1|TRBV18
CASSLATGRNTEAFF
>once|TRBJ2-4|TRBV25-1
CASSEPRMSGGKHIQYF
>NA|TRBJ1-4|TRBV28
CASSLRTGGEKLFF
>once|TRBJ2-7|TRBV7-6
CASSLALWTANYEQYF
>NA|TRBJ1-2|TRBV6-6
CASSDFDGHTF
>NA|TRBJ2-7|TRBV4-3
CASSRTWQGTYSYEQYF
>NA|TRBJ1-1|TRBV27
CASREGGVNTEAFF
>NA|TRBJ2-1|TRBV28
CASSFRGRILGNEQFF
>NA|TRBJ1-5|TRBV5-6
CASSLGGGQPQHF
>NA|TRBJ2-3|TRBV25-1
CASSEWTGHTDTQYF
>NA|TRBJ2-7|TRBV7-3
CASSLSGTGVYEQYF
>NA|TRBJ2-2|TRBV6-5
CASTGTSGATGELFF
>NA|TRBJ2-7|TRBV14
CASSQGGGAYEQYF
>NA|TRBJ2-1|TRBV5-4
CASSPTSDGSYNEQFF
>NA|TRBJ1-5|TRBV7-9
CASSLDRFGNQPQHF
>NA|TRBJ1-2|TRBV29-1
CSVGPNYGYTF
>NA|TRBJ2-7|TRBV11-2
CASSQRPREGYEQYF
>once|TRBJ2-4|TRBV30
CAWSLGQGWDIQYF
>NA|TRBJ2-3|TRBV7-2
CASSLRQPYTDTQYF
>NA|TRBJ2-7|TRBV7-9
CASSPQPPSGYEQYF
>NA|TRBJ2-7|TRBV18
CASSPSRASSYEQYF
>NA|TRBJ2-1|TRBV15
CATSRVTREQFF
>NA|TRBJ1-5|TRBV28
CASSLRTGTQPQHF
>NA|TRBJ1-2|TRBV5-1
CASSPQLGDTNYGYTF
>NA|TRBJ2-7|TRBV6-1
CASTMGTDAYEQYF
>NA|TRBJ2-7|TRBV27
CASSRGGEQYF
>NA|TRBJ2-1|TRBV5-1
CASSLGVAGGYNEQFF
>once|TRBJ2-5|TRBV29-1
CSAGRTGRETQYF
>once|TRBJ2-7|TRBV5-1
CASPQENSYEQYF
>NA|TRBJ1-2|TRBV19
CASSRQVSNGYTF
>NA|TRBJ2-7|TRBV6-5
CASSYDAGSYEQYF
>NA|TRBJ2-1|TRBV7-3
CASSSTSNEQFF
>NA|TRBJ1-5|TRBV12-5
CASGLGQGEVQPQHF
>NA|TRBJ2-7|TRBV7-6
CASSLGPSGRTYSYEQYF
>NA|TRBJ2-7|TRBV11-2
CASSLDGIFGF
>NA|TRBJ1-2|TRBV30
CAWRIQGDPNYGYTF
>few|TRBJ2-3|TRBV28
CASSGPGLAGQDTQYF
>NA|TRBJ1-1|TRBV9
CASSPTRDTNTEAFF
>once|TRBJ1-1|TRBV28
CASSFRQPNTEAFF
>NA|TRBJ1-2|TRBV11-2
CASSRTKQGEGGYTF
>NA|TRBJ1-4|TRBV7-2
CASSPVVANEKLFF
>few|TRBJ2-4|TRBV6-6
CASKLAGGNIQYF